The 14 T cell receptor beta chains below all came from one sample that was sequenced in a study of T cell repertoires in cytomegalovirus infection. Each CDR3 protein gets one entry after TCRdb re-called the reads with MiXCR. Among 200,000 or so distinct CDR3 sequences listed, roughly a fifth were seen once. Sequenced sample: PBMCs. The origin of the receptors is a human donor in good health (CMV status not recorded). Some clones in this sample may be carry-over from other donors' samples.

V is TRBV7-6 and J is TRBJ1-1; D is possibly TRBD1 (5 bases). Germline V gene data show CDR1 as SGHVS and CDR2 as FNYEAQ. This CDR3 has 16 amino acids. Trimming took 1 base from V and 0 from J, leaving 12 bases between them. This chain's CDR3 is CASSLGGGGLNTEAFF. The DNA of the CDR3 is TGTGCCAGCAGCTTAGGGGGGGGGGGACTGAACACTGAAGCTTTCTTT.

In its sample, this clonotype was seen many times. The chain joins TRBV9 to TRBJ1-1; D is unresolved. With 0 bases removed from V and 7 bases from J, the gap between germline ends came to 10 bases. The CDR3 runs to 13 residues. Looked up from germline, CDR1 is SGDLS and CDR2 is YYNGEE. Written as DNA, the CDR3 is TGTGCCAGCAGCGTAGTGGACGGCTATGAAGCTTTCTTT. This translates into CASSVVDGYEAFF.

This clonotype was counted ten times or more. The V gene is TRBV12-3 or TRBV12-4, the J gene TRBJ1-2; D is undetermined. Trimming shortened V by 2 bases and J by 6 bases, and 10 bases separated the two germline ends. The CDR3 is 13 amino acids. The CDR3 region has the DNA TGTGCCAGCAGTTTATCCGGGTGGGATGGCTACACCTTC. Amino acids: CASSLSGWDGYTF.

The sample holds many counts of this clonotype. This chain joins TRBV12-3 or TRBV12-4 and TRBJ2-2; D not resolved. The germline V and J ends were trimmed by 3 bases and 6 bases, with 5 bases remaining between them. The CDR3 length is 12 residues. CDR3 sequence: CASSFSSGELFF. Written as DNA, the CDR3 is TGTGCCAGCAGTTTCAGTTCCGGGGAGCTGTTTTTT.

This clonotype was seen ten or more times. The V call is TRBV7-2, the J call TRBJ2-2; maybe TRBD2 (6 bases). Trimming cost V 2 bases and J 4 bases, with 11 bases left between them. This CDR3 spans 15 amino acids. Germline CDR1 SGHTA, CDR2 FQGNSA. The CDR3 coding sequence is TGTGCCAGCAGCTTATGGCAGGGAGGCACCGGGGAGCTGTTTTTT. Its translation: CASSLWQGGTGELFF.

The chain recombines TRBV7-3 with TRBJ2-7; 9 nucleotides line up with TRBD2. After removal of 4 bases from V and 7 bases from J, the junction contained 11 bases not matched to a gene. The length of the CDR3 is 15 residues. The germline gives CDR1 SGHTA, CDR2 FQGTGA. CDR3 sequence: CASSSHAGGPGEQYF. For the CDR3, the DNA is TGTGCCAGCAGCTCCCACGCGGGAGGGCCAGGGGAGCAGTACTTC.

This clonotype has a count of ten or more. The chain has TRBV12-3 or TRBV12-4 and TRBJ1-2, with D unresolved. The CDR3 has 13 amino acids. V was pared by 1 base and J by 8 bases, with 11 bases between. DNA of the CDR3: TGTGCCAGCAGTTTAGGGCCAAGGAGAGGCTACACCTTC. It is translated as CASSLGPRRGYTF.

The count of this clonotype is one. The chain recombines TRBV7-8 with TRBJ2-5, with D perhaps TRBD2 (5 bases). CDR3 length: 14 residues. Germline CDR1 and CDR2: SGHVS and FQNEAQ. Trimming left V 5 bases short and J 8 bases short, with 18 bases between. The CDR3, as DNA: TGTGCCAGCAGCATGAGGGATCCTGGCGATACCCAGTACTTC. This translates into CASSMRDPGDTQYF.

This clonotype occurred a few times. V usage is TRBV19 and J usage is TRBJ2-5, with 16 bases lining up with TRBD2. CDR3 length: 17 amino acids. Germline V gives CDR1 LNHDA, CDR2 SQIVND (reference sequence). The V and J ends lost 4 bases and 5 bases, in that order; junction bases with no gene match: 7. CDR3 loop: CASSTGTSGRARETQYF. The DNA of the CDR3 is TGTGCCAGTAGTACCGGGACTAGCGGGAGGGCCAGGGAGACCCAGTACTTC.

The CDR3 DNA follows: TGTGCCAGCAGTAGACTCAGGGGAGGAGGGGGCATGAACACTGAAGCTTTCTTT. Protein sequence: CASSRLRGGGGMNTEAFF. The chain links TRBV6-5 to TRBJ1-1, with TRBD1 identical over 7 bases. The CDR3 runs 18 residues. V was clipped by 5 bases and J by 0 bases; unmatched bases: 15. CDR1 and CDR2 from the germline V gene are MNHEY and SVGAGI.

The rearrangement uses TRBV10-3 and TRBJ1-1; D is uncertain. The CDR3 loop spans 14 amino acids. V was pared by 6 bases and J by 1 base, with 12 bases between. Looked up from germline, CDR1 is ENHRY and CDR2 is SYGVKD. Here the CDR3 DNA reads TGTGCCATCAGAGAAAAGGAGGGGAACACTGAAGCTTTCTTT. Translation: CAIREKEGNTEAFF.

The V gene is TRBV20-1, the J gene TRBJ1-2; tentative D call: TRBD1 (6 bases). This CDR3 spans 12 amino acids. V gave up 6 bases and J gave up 4 bases, with 12 bases separating them. Germline V gene data show CDR1 as DFQATT and CDR2 as SNEGSKA (reference sequence). The CDR3 sequence is CSATQGTYGYTF. The CDR3 nucleotides read TGCAGTGCAACACAGGGAACCTATGGCTACACCTTC.

This rearrangement joins TRBV12-3 or TRBV12-4 to TRBJ2-3; D gene unclear. The CDR3 is 17 amino acids. The V and J ends lost 4 bases and 2 bases respectively, with 19 bases between them. CDR3 protein: CASSWRAVARSTDTQYF. The CDR3 bases are TGTGCCAGCAGTTGGCGCGCGGTTGCTCGTTCCACAGATACGCAGTATTTT.

This clonotype was observed many times. This rearrangement joins TRBV28 to TRBJ1-2, with 11 bases fitting TRBD1. V lost 3 bases to trimming and J lost 11 bases; unmatched junction nucleotides: 5. Germline V lookup: CDR1 MDHEN, CDR2 SYDVKM. The CDR3 runs 13 residues. CDR3 loop: CASSFGQGATYTF. Here the CDR3 DNA reads TGTGCCAGCAGTTTTGGACAGGGGGCCACTTACACCTTC.